The TCR beta chain described here comes from a study of blood T cell repertoires in COVID-19. Study overall: In each case, the material was cDNA or gDNA derived from T cells, B-cell-depleted T cells, or PBMCs.

V was trimmed by 3 bases and J by 2 bases, leaving 12 bases between them. The germline gives CDR1 KGHDR, CDR2 SFDVKD. The CDR3 is made up of 15 amino acids. Profiling relied on immunoSEQ multiplex PCR, and the TCRdb table lists in-frame clones only, not all of them. The sample holds under 250,000 clones, about 80% seen once. The J gene is TRBJ2-5, the V gene TRBV24-1, with D possibly matching TRBD1 (5 bases). Material for sequencing was peripheral blood. The TCR sequence derives from an elderly man with acute or convalescent COVID-19. The CDR3 DNA sequence: TGTGCCACCAGTGATCCTGGAACAGGTCAAGAGACCCAGTACTTC. Its protein is CATSDPGTGQETQYF.